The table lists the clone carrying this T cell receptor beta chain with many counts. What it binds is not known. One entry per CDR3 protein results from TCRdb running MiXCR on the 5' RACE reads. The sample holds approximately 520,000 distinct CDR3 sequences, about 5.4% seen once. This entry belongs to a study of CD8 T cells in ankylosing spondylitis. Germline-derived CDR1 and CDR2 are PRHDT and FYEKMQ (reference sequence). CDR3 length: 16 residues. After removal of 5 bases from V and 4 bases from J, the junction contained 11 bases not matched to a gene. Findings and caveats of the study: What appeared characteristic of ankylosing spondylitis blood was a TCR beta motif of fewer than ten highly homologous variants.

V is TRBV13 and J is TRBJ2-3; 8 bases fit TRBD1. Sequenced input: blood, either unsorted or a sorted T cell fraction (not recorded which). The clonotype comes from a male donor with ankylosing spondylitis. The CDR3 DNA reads TGTGCCAGCAGCCACTGGACAGGGAAGAGCGCAGATACGCAGTATTTT. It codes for CASSHWTGKSADTQYF.